These 10 T cell receptor beta chains were all obtained from the same sample, sequenced in a study of cytomegalovirus exposure and HLA in healthy donors. Sequencing was performed with immunoSEQ multiplex PCR; in TCRdb, only in-frame clones are kept and a portion is missing. The sample yields around 300,000 clones, approximately 86% seen once. The sequencing input was PBMCs. The receptors shown here come from a woman aged 18-29 years in good health and CMV-seronegative.

This chain joins TRBV7-9 and TRBJ2-3; D call uncertain. The CDR3 sequence is 14 residues long. Trimming pared 2 bases from V and 2 bases from J, leaving 8 bases between. The V gene's germline CDR1 is SEHNR and CDR2 FQNEAQ (reference sequence). CDR3 sequence: CASSLSLLTDTQYF. Here the CDR3 DNA reads TGTGCCAGCAGCTTATCACTTCTCACAGATACGCAGTATTTT.

For the CDR3, the DNA is TGTGCCAGTAGTATAAAGGGGAGCAATCAGCCCCAGCATTTT. This encodes CASSIKGSNQPQHF. The V call is TRBV19, the J call TRBJ1-5; tentatively, D is TRBD1 (5 bases). Trimming removed 2 bases from V and 1 base from J, with 6 bases in between. The CDR3 covers 14 residues. Germline V CDR1 and CDR2: LNHDA, SQIVND (reference sequence).

The chain combines TRBV5-1 with TRBJ2-3; a possible D gene is TRBD1 (5 bases). The V end was cut by 2 bases, the J end by 0 bases, with 7 bases between. There are 14 residues in the CDR3. Germline V gene sequence: CDR1 SGHRS, CDR2 YFSETQ. The CDR3 here is CASSFRDSTDTQYF. The CDR3 DNA follows: TGCGCCAGCAGCTTCAGGGATAGCACAGATACGCAGTATTTT.

The chain combines TRBV6-5 with TRBJ2-5, with D perhaps TRBD1 (6 bases). CDR1 is MNHEY and CDR2 is SVGAGI in the germline V gene. The CDR3 contains 14 residues. The germline V and J ends were trimmed by 5 bases and 1 base, with 11 bases remaining between them. The CDR3 DNA is TGTGCCAGCAGTCTCCGGACAGCCCAAGAGACCCAGTACTTC. Protein sequence: CASSLRTAQETQYF.

V and J are TRBV27 and TRBJ1-5; 8 bases align to TRBD1. The CDR3 length is 15 residues. Looked up from germline, CDR1 is MNHEY and CDR2 is SMNVEV (reference sequence). V shed 1 base, J shed 4 bases, and the junction held 3 bases outside the gene matches. Here the CDR3 reads CASSLFWTGNQPQHF. Written as DNA, the CDR3 is TGTGCCAGCAGTTTATTTTGGACAGGGAATCAGCCCCAGCATTTT.

The V call is TRBV6-1, the J call TRBJ2-7, with 8 bases fitting TRBD1. V shed 3 bases and J 1 base; nucleotides not matched to a gene: 17. The CDR3 is 19 amino acids. From germline, CDR1 is MNHNS and CDR2 SASEGT. Here the CDR3 DNA reads TGTGCCAGCAGTGATTCGACAGGGGTCCACCAATACCCTTCCTACGAGCAGTACTTC. This codes for CASSDSTGVHQYPSYEQYF.

The rearrangement uses TRBV7-9 and TRBJ2-7; the match to TRBD2 covers 13 bases. Germline values: CDR1 SEHNR, CDR2 FQNEAQ (reference sequence). Losses at the gene ends were 5 bases for V and 0 bases for J; bases not matched to a gene: 4. CDR3 length equals 16 residues. The CDR3 protein is CASSLGLAGVSYEQYF. For the CDR3, the DNA is TGTGCCAGCAGCCTAGGACTAGCGGGGGTCTCCTACGAGCAGTACTTC. Full variable domain (outside the CDR3, taken from reference TRBV7-9 and TRBJ2-7): DTGVSQNPRHKITKRGQNVTFRCDPISEHNRLYWYRQTLGQGPEFLTYFQNEAQLEKSRLLSDRFSAERPKGSFSTLEIQRTEQGDSAMYLCASSLGLAGVSYEQYFGPGTRLTVT.

The gene calls are TRBV30 and TRBJ1-4, with TRBD1 matching over 7 bases. From germline, CDR1 is GTSNPN and CDR2 SVGIG (reference sequence). The CDR3 covers 18 residues. The junction had 14 bases not matched to a gene; V was cut back by 4 bases and J by 0 bases. In DNA form, the CDR3 reads TGTGCCTGGACAATCGGGACAGTTTTCTTTTCAACTAATGAAAAACTGTTTTTT. This translates into CAWTIGTVFFSTNEKLFF.

The V gene is TRBV10-1, the J gene TRBJ2-1; D remains unclear. The V and J ends lost 2 bases and 2 bases respectively, with 13 bases between them. Germline-derived CDR1 and CDR2 are WNHNN and SYGVQD (reference sequence). This CDR3 is 16 amino acids long. CDR3 DNA: TGCGCCAGCAGTGAGGCGGCAGCTTTTACCTACAATGAGCAGTTCTTC. Residues: CASSEAAAFTYNEQFF.

This clone has only a few counts. CDR3 protein: CSVGAGDYNEQFF. CDR3 nucleotides: TGCAGCGTTGGCGCGGGGGACTACAATGAGCAGTTCTTC. The chain joins TRBV29-1 to TRBJ2-1, with TRBD2 identical over 7 bases. The germline CDR1 and CDR2 sequences are SQVTM and ANQGSEA. The V gene end was trimmed by 4 bases and the J gene end by 3 bases; junction bases not matched to a gene: 3. The CDR3 is 13 residues long.